Given below is one T cell receptor (beta chain) in context. This specimen belongs to a study of blood T cell repertoires in COVID-19. Study context: Samples taken during acute and convalescent COVID-19 were collected in the United States, Italy and Spain. In each case, the material was cDNA or gDNA derived from T cells, B-cell-depleted T cells, or PBMCs.

The CDR3 has 12 residues. The V gene end was trimmed by 9 bases and the J gene end by 9 bases; junction bases not matched to a gene: 8. Germline V lookup: CDR1 SNHLY, CDR2 FYNNEI. In the authors' workflow: The authors estimated nucleated cell counts from reference gene primer amplification. Sequencing was performed with immunoSEQ multiplex PCR; in TCRdb, only in-frame clones are kept and a portion is missing. Clonal size and the V and J genes are those of that table, whereas D and trimming came from the DNA. The data hold around 290,000 clones, with around nine tenths observed a single time. The chain is built from TRBV2 and TRBJ2-1, with 7 bases identical to TRBD2. This sequence was found in a man in his forties with acute or convalescent COVID-19. Sequencing was carried out using peripheral blood. CDR3 amino acids: CARKLTSAEQFF. The CDR3 coding sequence is TGTGCCAGAAAGCTAACTAGCGCTGAGCAGTTCTTC. Drawing the rest from reference TRBV2 and TRBJ2-1, the complete variable domain is EPEVTQTPSHQVTQMGQEVILRCVPISNHLYFYWYRQILGQKVEFLVSFYNNEISEKSEIFDDQFSVERPDGSNFTLKIRSTKLEDSAMYFCARKLTSAEQFFGPGTRLTVL.